What follows are 18 T cell receptor beta chains derived from one specimen sequenced in a study of response to subunit inactivated influenza vaccine. TCRdb fed the RT-PCR reads into MiXCR, producing one record per CDR3 protein. The table shows 600,000 to 850,000 distinct CDR3 sequences, with 14% occurring only once. This material consisted of PBMCs from blood, taken roughly 2 weeks before vaccination. These receptors were obtained from a man aged 50-59 years who received an inactivated influenza vaccine.

The table lists this clonotype with many counts. V usage is TRBV20-1 and J usage is TRBJ1-4; 7 bases are a match to TRBD1. V gave up 5 bases and J gave up 4 bases; unmatched junction bases: 7. Germline loops: CDR1 DFQATT, CDR2 SNEGSKA (reference sequence). The CDR3 has 14 amino acids. The CDR3 here is CSAPARDSNEKLFF. CDR3 nucleotide sequence: TGCAGTGCTCCAGCCCGGGACAGTAATGAAAAACTGTTTTTT.

This clonotype was detected only a few times. The rearrangement uses TRBV5-1 and TRBJ1-1, with 7 bases identical to TRBD1. The V and J ends lost 0 bases and 2 bases, in that order; junction bases with no gene match: 7. The germline CDR1 and CDR2 sequences are SGHRS and YFSETQ. This CDR3 comprises 16 residues. CDR3: CASSLAGQPRNTEAFF. The CDR3 DNA reads as TGCGCCAGCAGCTTGGCGGGACAGCCCCGAAACACTGAAGCTTTCTTT.

The rearrangement joins TRBV6-1 to TRBJ2-1; 9 bases line up with TRBD1. Germline CDR1 is MNHNS and CDR2 is SASEGT. The CDR3 contains 15 residues. The V and J ends lost 7 bases and 10 bases, in that order; junction bases with no gene match: 14. In DNA form, the CDR3 reads TGTGCCAGCACTCAAAACCTGGGACAGGGCGAGGAGCAGTTCTTC. It codes for CASTQNLGQGEEQFF.

This clonotype occurred a few times. V and J are TRBV6-1 and TRBJ2-3; D gene ambiguous. This CDR3 spans 14 amino acids. Trimming left V 5 bases short and J 5 bases short, with 14 bases between. Germline loops: CDR1 MNHNS, CDR2 SASEGT. The DNA for the CDR3 is TGTGCCAGCAGTCGGACGGTTGCACTAGATACGCAGTATTTT. Translation: CASSRTVALDTQYF.

V gene TRBV7-9 combines with J gene TRBJ2-7; D remains ambiguous. The CDR3 covers 17 residues. With 6 bases removed from V and 2 bases from J, the gap between germline ends came to 23 bases. Germline V gives CDR1 SEHNR, CDR2 FQNEAQ (reference sequence). Here the CDR3 reads CASSSATGMDGAYEQYF. DNA of the CDR3: TGTGCCAGCAGTTCAGCTACTGGAATGGACGGAGCCTACGAGCAGTACTTC.

Note on this clonotype: One junction end does not reproduce the germline sequence, and a read error may be involved. The rearrangement links TRBV11-2 to TRBJ2-6; maybe TRBD2 (6 bases). The CDR3 spans 21 residues. The germline V gene encodes CDR1 SGHAT and CDR2 FQNNGV. CDR3 residues: CASSLDYQRVPFHSGANVLTF. The DNA for the CDR3 is TGTGCCAGCAGCCTAGACTACCAGCGGGTTCCCTTCCACTCTGGGGCCAACGTCCTGACTTTC.

This clonotype was counted many times. The chain uses TRBV12-3 or TRBV12-4 and TRBJ1-5; D not certain. The CDR3 has 13 residues. Trimming removed 6 bases at V and 2 bases at J, with 8 bases between. CDR3 bases: TGTGCCAGCAGCTCTAGCGGCAATCAGCCCCAGCATTTT. Amino acid sequence: CASSSSGNQPQHF.

This clonotype was detected only a few times. The chain uses TRBV6-1 and TRBJ1-2; the D is unclear. The ends were cut back, 5 bases at V and 5 bases at J, with 12 bases in the middle. Germline loops: CDR1 MNHNS, CDR2 SASEGT. This CDR3 comprises 13 residues. CDR3 loop: CASSPGRTYGYTF. The CDR3, as DNA: TGTGCCAGCAGTCCCGGACGGACTTATGGCTACACCTTC.

V gene TRBV29-1 combines with J gene TRBJ2-1, with 7 bases aligning to TRBD2. Germline CDR1 and CDR2: SQVTM and ANQGSEA. The junction had 8 bases not matched to a gene; V was cut back by 4 bases and J by 2 bases. The CDR3 length is 15 residues. As DNA, the CDR3 is TGCAGCGTTGTGGGGGACGCGGGAGCCTACAATGAGCAGTTCTTC. Amino acids: CSVVGDAGAYNEQFF.

The rearrangement joins TRBV5-1 to TRBJ2-5, with 7 bases fitting TRBD1. The CDR3 sequence is 14 residues long. Trimming at V came to 2 bases and at J to 2 bases, leaving 3 bases not matched to a gene. Germline V gene data show CDR1 as SGHRS and CDR2 as YFSETQ. The CDR3 DNA is TGCGCCAGCAGCTTCCGGGACAGACAAGAGACCCAGTACTTC. Protein sequence: CASSFRDRQETQYF.

The chain links TRBV7-6 to TRBJ2-6; no reliable D call. The CDR3 is 17 amino acids. Germline CDR1 and CDR2: SGHVS and FNYEAQ. V lost 1 base to trimming and J lost 2 bases, with 12 bases between them. The CDR3 region has the DNA TGTGCCAGCAGCTTAGACCCTACCAACCCTGGGGCCAACGTCCTGACTTTC. Protein product: CASSLDPTNPGANVLTF. Drawing the rest from reference TRBV7-6 and TRBJ2-6, the complete variable domain is GAGVSQSPRYKVTKRGQDVALRCDPISGHVSLYWYRQALGQGPEFLTYFNYEAQQDKSGLPNDRFSAERPEGSISTLTIQRTEQRDSAMYRCASSLDPTNPGANVLTFGAGSRLTVL.

CDR3 protein: CASSVGGGTNEKLFF. The CDR3 bases are TGTGCCAGCAGCGTAGGGGGGGGTACTAATGAAAAACTGTTTTTT. The chain is built from TRBV9 and TRBJ1-4; D possibly corresponds to TRBD1 (5 bases). Germline lookup yields CDR1 SGDLS and CDR2 YYNGEE. V was cut by 0 bases and J by 2 bases, with 8 bases left in between. The CDR3 has 15 amino acids.

The J gene is TRBJ2-5, the V gene TRBV27; 8 bases are a match to TRBD1. The CDR3 length is 15 residues. Germline lookup yields CDR1 MNHEY and CDR2 SMNVEV (reference sequence). V gave up 6 bases and J gave up 5 bases; unmatched junction bases: 11. CDR3 region: CASSPRQGKGETQYF. CDR3 sequence (DNA): TGTGCCAGCAGCCCAAGACAGGGGAAAGGGGAGACCCAGTACTTC.

The J gene is TRBJ2-7, the V gene TRBV29-1, with 12 bases aligning to TRBD2. V lost 4 bases and J lost 5; bases outside the gene matches: 6. The germline gives CDR1 SQVTM, CDR2 ANQGSEA. The CDR3 is 14 amino acids. The CDR3 nucleotides are TGCAGCGTTGGTCGGACTAGCGGGAACAACGAGCAGTACTTC. As protein: CSVGRTSGNNEQYF.

This clonotype was counted only a few times. The chain joins TRBV7-6 to TRBJ2-5; 14 positions agree with TRBD2. V trimming: 6 bases; J trimming: 10 bases; junction bases outside the gene matches: 19. The CDR3 consists of 18 residues. The germline gives CDR1 SGHVS, CDR2 FNYEAQ. The CDR3 nucleotides read TGTGCCAGCAGTCCTCTGCCGGGACTAGCGGGAGAGCCGACTGACCAGTACTTC. Protein: CASSPLPGLAGEPTDQYF.

The table lists this clonotype with many counts. The chain recombines TRBV24-1 with TRBJ2-6; D remains unclear. The CDR3 consists of 13 residues. CDR1 is KGHDR, CDR2 SFDVKD, per germline. V was trimmed by 6 bases and J by 0 bases, leaving 2 bases between them. This chain's CDR3 is CATSSSGANVLTF. The CDR3 DNA follows: TGTGCCACCAGTTCCTCTGGGGCCAACGTCCTGACTTTC.

A few counts support this clonotype. V and J are TRBV7-3 and TRBJ2-5; D gene ambiguous. The germline CDR1 and CDR2 sequences are SGHTA and FQGTGA. The V gene lost 5 bases and the J gene lost 5 bases, with 12 bases spanning the gap. The CDR3 is 13 amino acids. The CDR3 loop reads CASSQLDGETQYF. The DNA of the CDR3 is TGTGCCAGCAGCCAATTAGACGGGGAGACCCAGTACTTC.

This clonotype was detected a few times. The chain has TRBV20-1 and TRBJ2-5; TRBD2 matches 7 bases. The length of the CDR3 is 14 residues. V shed 2 bases, J shed 5 bases, and the junction held 8 bases outside the gene matches. Germline V gene data show CDR1 as DFQATT and CDR2 as SNEGSKA (reference sequence). CDR3 protein: CSARSMSGGETQYF. The CDR3 DNA reads TGCAGTGCTAGAAGCATGTCCGGGGGGGAGACCCAGTACTTC.